The next 3 T cell receptor beta chains were all read from a single sample in a study of blood T cell repertoires in COVID-19. The data were produced by immunoSEQ multiplex PCR, yet TCRdb's version contains in-frame clones alone and is incomplete. The sample records approximately 10,000 clones, 80% to 90% being singletons. Sequencing used peripheral blood. The receptors here all came from a man aged 50-59 years with active COVID-19.

This rearrangement joins TRBV7-9 to TRBJ1-1; D is ambiguous. CDR3 length: 14 residues. Germline V gene data show CDR1 as SEHNR and CDR2 as FQNEAQ (reference sequence). Trimming removed 4 bases from V and 5 bases from J, with 14 bases in between. CDR3 DNA sequence: TGTGCCAGCAGCTCGGTGGAGGGTGGGACTGAAGCTTTCTTT. Translation gives CASSSVEGGTEAFF.

The chain joins TRBV28 to TRBJ2-7; 10 nucleotides align to TRBD2. After removal of 6 bases from V and 9 bases from J, the junction contained 14 bases not matched to a gene. CDR3 length equals 15 residues. Germline CDR1 and CDR2: MDHEN and SYDVKM. CDR3 loop: CASSKERLAGSRQYF. The CDR3 coding sequence is TGTGCCAGCAGCAAAGAGCGACTAGCGGGTTCAAGGCAGTACTTC.

V gene TRBV5-1 combines with J gene TRBJ2-7; D unclear. Trimming shortened V by 4 bases and J by 2 bases, and 13 bases separated the two germline ends. Germline CDR1 SGHRS, CDR2 YFSETQ. The CDR3 contains 14 residues. For the CDR3, the DNA is TGCGCCAGCAGCGCGGAACGGTACCCCTACGAGCAGTACTTC. Translating it yields CASSAERYPYEQYF.